The 28 T cell receptor beta chains below all came from one sample that was sequenced in a study of CD8+ T cells in alopecia areata. As the sequencing template, cDNA was produced by extracting RNA and reverse transcribing it. The protocol was immunoSEQ multiplex PCR, while the TCRdb copy is restricted to in-frame clones and leaves out a portion. The table records over 150,000 clones, 63% of them present only once. The sequences come from CD4+ T cells sorted from blood, collected at week 0. The receptors derive from a human donor with alopecia areata.

This sequence joins TRBV5-6 and TRBJ2-3; TRBD2 matches 10 bases. The CDR3 totals 14 residues. Per the germline V gene, CDR1 is SGHDT and CDR2 is YYEEEE. V lost 0 bases and J lost 5; bases outside the gene matches: 0. The DNA of the CDR3 is TGTGCCAGCAGCTTGGGACTAGCGGGAGATACGCAGTATTTT. Translated, it gives CASSLGLAGDTQYF.

The CDR3 region is CASSYSTRRLTEAFF. As DNA, the CDR3 is TGTGCCAGCAGTTACTCGACACGGCGGCTCACTGAAGCTTTCTTT. The chain joins TRBV6-5 to TRBJ1-1; no firm D call. The CDR3 covers 15 residues. V lost 0 bases to trimming and J lost 4 bases, with 12 bases between them. Per the germline V gene, CDR1 is MNHEY and CDR2 is SVGAGI.

The chain combines TRBV5-6 with TRBJ1-6; D gene uncertain. Trimming removed 7 bases from V and 7 bases from J, with 9 bases in between. This CDR3 contains 12 residues. Germline-derived CDR1 and CDR2 are SGHDT and YYEEEE. The CDR3: CASVVPNSPLHF. CDR3 nucleotides: TGTGCCAGCGTCGTCCCGAATTCACCCCTCCACTTT.

The chain has TRBV9 and TRBJ1-1, with D possibly being TRBD1 (6 bases). V lost 0 bases and J lost 0, with 6 bases in between. Germline V gene sequence: CDR1 SGDLS, CDR2 YYNGEE. The CDR3 is made up of 14 amino acids. This chain's CDR3 is CASSVDRVNTEAFF. The DNA of the CDR3 is TGTGCCAGCAGCGTAGACAGGGTGAACACTGAAGCTTTCTTT. The full variable domain, with the rest looked up from reference TRBV9 and TRBJ1-1, is DSGVTQTPKHLITATGQRVTLRCSPRSGDLSVYWYQQSLDQGLQFLIQYYNGEERAKGNILERFSAQQFPDLHSELNLSSLELGDSALYFCASSVDRVNTEAFFGQGTRLTVV.

The DNA for the CDR3 is TGTGCCAGCAAGCCGTTGGGGGCGGATGGTCAGTTCTTC. This gives the protein CASKPLGADGQFF. The chain uses TRBV27 and TRBJ2-1; tentative D call: TRBD1 (6 bases). V was trimmed by 7 bases and J by 13 bases, leaving 20 bases between them. The CDR3 sequence is 13 residues long. Germline V gene data show CDR1 as MNHEY and CDR2 as SMNVEV (reference sequence).

The chain uses TRBV29-1 and TRBJ2-5; possibly TRBD2 for D (6 bases). CDR3 length: 14 amino acids. Trimming pared 4 bases from V and 5 bases from J, leaving 17 bases between. CDR1 and CDR2 from the germline V gene are SQVTM and ANQGSEA. For the CDR3, the DNA is TGCAGCGTTGGAGGGCAGGGAGGTATGGAGACCCAGTACTTC. Protein sequence: CSVGGQGGMETQYF.

This chain uses TRBV4-2 with TRBJ2-5; 9 nucleotides match TRBD2. The V gene end was trimmed by 1 base and the J gene end by 5 bases; junction bases not matched to a gene: 5. Germline CDR1 and CDR2: LGHNA and YNFKEQ. There are 15 residues in the CDR3. CDR3 sequence (DNA): TGTGCCAGCAGCCAAGTGAGCGGGGGGACTGAGACCCAGTACTTC. This translates into CASSQVSGGTETQYF.

This chain links TRBV14 with TRBJ2-5; D gene ambiguous. CDR3 size: 13 residues. V was cut by 5 bases and J by 1 base, with 8 bases left in between. CDR1 is SGHDN, CDR2 FVKESK, per germline. The CDR3 here is CASSFVPQETQYF. CDR3 nucleotides: TGTGCCAGCAGCTTCGTGCCCCAAGAGACCCAGTACTTC.

The chain combines TRBV29-1 with TRBJ1-2; D ambiguous. Trimming removed 5 bases from V and 4 bases from J, with 8 bases in between. The germline gives CDR1 SQVTM, CDR2 ANQGSEA. The CDR3 contains 11 residues. CDR3 sequence (DNA): TGCAGCGTTTCGAACGCCTATGGCTACACCTTC. Residues: CSVSNAYGYTF.

The sample holds a few counts of this clone. CDR3 coding DNA: TGCAGCGTTACCCGGACCCAGGTGGGCACTGAAGCTTTCTTT. Translating it yields CSVTRTQVGTEAFF. V usage is TRBV29-1 and J usage is TRBJ1-1, with D unresolved. V lost 5 bases, J lost 4 bases, and 17 bases lay in between. Germline loops: CDR1 SQVTM, CDR2 ANQGSEA. This CDR3 has 14 residues. Based on the CDR3 plus reference TRBV29-1 and TRBJ1-1, the full variable domain is SAVISQKPSRDICQRGTSLTIQCQVDSQVTMMFWYRQQPGQSLTLIATANQGSEATYESGFVIDKFPISRPNLTFSTLTVSNMSPEDSSIYLCSVTRTQVGTEAFFGQGTRLTVV.

The V gene is TRBV14, the J gene TRBJ1-5; the match to TRBD1 covers 7 bases. Trimming cost V 2 bases and J 6 bases; bases outside gene matches: 1. Per the germline V gene, CDR1 is SGHDN and CDR2 is FVKESK. The CDR3 consists of 13 residues. CDR3 amino acids: CASSQNRGQPQHF. As DNA, the CDR3 is TGTGCCAGCAGCCAAAACAGGGGTCAGCCCCAGCATTTT. Drawing the rest from reference TRBV14 and TRBJ1-5, the complete variable domain is EAGVTQFPSHSVIEKGQTVTLRCDPISGHDNLYWYRRVMGKEIKFLLHFVKESKQDESGMPNNRFLAERTGGTYSTLKVQPAELEDSGVYFCASSQNRGQPQHFGDGTRLSIL.

Notes on this clone: At the DNA level, this CDR3 is encoded by other sequences in the same sample as well. The chain carries TRBV30 and TRBJ1-2; D might be TRBD1 (5 bases). Germline assignment: CDR1 GTSNPN and CDR2 SVGIG (reference sequence). The CDR3 runs 14 residues. V shed 0 bases and J shed 4 bases, with 12 bases lying between them. The CDR3 DNA is TGTGCCTGGAGTGTTTCAGGGTTCGCCTATGGCTACACCTTC. This encodes CAWSVSGFAYGYTF. Full variable domain (remainder filled in from reference TRBV30 and TRBJ1-2): SQTIHQWPATLVQPVGSPLSLECTVEGTSNPNLYWYRQAAGRGLQLLFYSVGIGQISSEVPQNLSASRPQDRQFILSSKKLLLSDSGFYLCAWSVSGFAYGYTFGSGTRLTVV.

The chain has TRBV29-1 and TRBJ1-2; D is undetermined. The V end lost 4 bases, the J end lost 5 bases, and 8 bases lay between the germline ends. Germline CDR1 and CDR2: SQVTM and ANQGSEA. The CDR3 is 11 residues long. The CDR3 spells CSVADHYGYTF. The CDR3, as DNA: TGCAGCGTTGCGGACCATTATGGCTACACCTTC.

The genes are TRBV7-8 and TRBJ2-3; D possibly corresponds to TRBD2 (5 bases). V gave up 4 bases and J gave up 8 bases, with 16 bases separating them. The germline V gene encodes CDR1 SGHVS and CDR2 FQNEAQ. The CDR3 is 14 residues long. CDR3 residues: CASSSAVRDTTQYF. The CDR3, as DNA: TGTGCCAGCAGCTCGGCGGTCCGGGATACTACGCAGTATTTT.

This chain connects TRBV29-1 to TRBJ1-2; tentatively, D is TRBD1 (6 bases). Trimming took off 6 bases at V and 6 bases at J, with 11 bases between the two ends. The CDR3 covers 11 residues. The germline V gene encodes CDR1 SQVTM and CDR2 ANQGSEA. The CDR3 region is CSVHRVDGYTF. The CDR3 DNA reads as TGCAGCGTGCACAGGGTAGATGGCTACACCTTC.

V usage is TRBV25-1 and J usage is TRBJ2-4; D assignment may be TRBD1 or TRBD2 (6 bases each). V was shortened by 4 bases and J by 11 bases, with 21 bases between the two germline ends. The CDR3 covers 15 residues. CDR1 MGHDK and CDR2 SYGVNS come from the germline V gene. The DNA for the CDR3 is TGTGCCAGCAGTGTAGGGATGGACGGGGGCTGGGTTCAGTACTTC. Protein sequence: CASSVGMDGGWVQYF.

J is TRBJ1-1 and V is TRBV29-1; D is uncertain. The V gene lost 1 base and the J gene lost 0 bases, with 0 bases spanning the gap. The CDR3 loop spans 11 amino acids. Germline CDR1 is SQVTM and CDR2 is ANQGSEA. CDR3 nucleotides: TGCAGCGTTGAAGTGAACACTGAAGCTTTCTTT. Its translation is CSVEVNTEAFF.

The chain employs TRBV10-3 and TRBJ1-6; tentatively, D is TRBD1 (5 bases). This CDR3 has 13 amino acids. The V end lost 10 bases, the J end lost 7 bases, and 14 bases lay between the germline ends. Germline assignment: CDR1 ENHRY and CDR2 SYGVKD. In nucleotides, the CDR3 is TGTGCCACAAGGGACGGTCGGAATTCACCCCTCCACTTT. Amino acids: CATRDGRNSPLHF.

The chain uses TRBV4-3 and TRBJ2-1; D gene ambiguous. This CDR3 contains 15 residues. Germline V CDR1 and CDR2: LGHNA, YSLEER. Trimming took off 1 base at V and 8 bases at J, with 15 bases between the two ends. CDR3 nucleotide sequence: TGCGCCAGCAGCCAAGTCGCCCGGTCTTCCCATGAGCAGTTCTTC. It yields the protein CASSQVARSSHEQFF.

This clone was detected only a few times. The V gene is TRBV9, the J gene TRBJ2-7, with 7 bases identical to TRBD1. This CDR3 has 16 amino acids. J gave up 1 base and V 4 bases, and 11 bases lay outside the gene matches. CDR1 SGDLS and CDR2 YYNGEE come from the germline V gene. This CDR3 reads CASSKGVAGGSYEQYF. In DNA, the CDR3 is TGTGCCAGCAGCAAAGGGGTTGCAGGGGGTTCCTACGAGCAGTACTTC.

The chain has TRBV30 and TRBJ1-1, with D possibly matching TRBD1 (6 bases). V dropped 5 bases and J dropped 7 bases, with 11 bases sitting between them. This CDR3 contains 11 residues. Germline CDR1 is GTSNPN and CDR2 is SVGIG (reference sequence). For the CDR3, the DNA is TGTGCCTGGGGATTACAGGGTGAAGCTTTCTTT. It codes for CAWGLQGEAFF.

The chain has TRBV7-2 and TRBJ2-7; possibly TRBD2 for D (7 bases). Looked up from germline, CDR1 is SGHTA and CDR2 is FQGNSA. This CDR3 spans 14 amino acids. V lost 6 bases and J lost 0, with 12 bases in between. The CDR3 DNA is TGTGCCAGCAGACCGGGGGGCTCCTCCTACGAGCAGTACTTC. Its translation is CASRPGGSSYEQYF.

The J gene is TRBJ1-1, the V gene TRBV30; D remains unclear. CDR3 length equals 12 residues. Germline CDR1 reads GTSNPN; CDR2 reads SVGIG (reference sequence). The V end was cut by 4 bases, the J end by 1 base, with 7 bases between. Here the CDR3 reads CAWNRENTEAFF. CDR3 sequence (DNA): TGTGCCTGGAACCGGGAGAACACTGAAGCTTTCTTT.

With regard to this clone: This sample includes further DNA sequences coding for the same CDR3. V is TRBV30 and J is TRBJ2-5; D is uncertain. V lost 5 bases and J 2 bases, leaving 3 bases between the germline ends. Germline CDR1 is GTSNPN and CDR2 is SVGIG (reference sequence). The CDR3 runs to 10 residues. The CDR3, as DNA: TGTGCCTGGGGTCAAGAGACCCAGTACTTC. It codes for CAWGQETQYF.

The chain recombines TRBV25-1 with TRBJ1-1; D unclear. The CDR3 has 13 residues. Germline lookup yields CDR1 MGHDK and CDR2 SYGVNS. Trimming left V 3 bases short and J 5 bases short, with 10 bases between. CDR3 DNA: TGTGCCAGCAGTGACAGGCGGAATACTGAAGCTTTCTTT. Translated: CASSDRRNTEAFF. The full variable domain, rest sourced from reference TRBV25-1 and TRBJ1-1, is EADIYQTPRYLVIGTGKKITLECSQTMGHDKMYWYQQDPGMELHLIHYSYGVNSTEKGDLSSESTVSRIRTEHFPLTLESARPSHTSQYLCASSDRRNTEAFFGQGTRLTVV.

This clone was found a few times. The J gene is TRBJ2-7, the V gene TRBV29-1; a possible D gene is TRBD2 (5 bases). Deletions cut 1 base from V and 3 bases from J, with 10 bases between. CDR3 length: 13 amino acids. Looked up from germline, CDR1 is SQVTM and CDR2 is ANQGSEA. The CDR3 DNA follows: TGCAGCGTTGAAGGGACTCGAAACTACGAGCAGTACTTC. Its translation is CSVEGTRNYEQYF.

The chain carries TRBV29-1 and TRBJ1-2; D is unclear. V was trimmed by 7 bases and J by 6 bases, leaving 9 bases between them. The CDR3 totals 10 residues. The germline V gene encodes CDR1 SQVTM and CDR2 ANQGSEA. The DNA of the CDR3 is TGCAGCGGTGGGGTGGATGGCTACACCTTC. This translates into CSGGVDGYTF.

This clone was found a few times. This chain links TRBV27 with TRBJ1-6; D is undetermined. Looked up from germline, CDR1 is MNHEY and CDR2 is SMNVEV (reference sequence). There are 13 residues in the CDR3. V dropped 5 bases and J dropped 8 bases, with 10 bases sitting between them. CDR3 bases: TGTGCCAGCAGTGGTGTTGGGGATTCACCCCTCCACTTT. The encoded protein is CASSGVGDSPLHF.